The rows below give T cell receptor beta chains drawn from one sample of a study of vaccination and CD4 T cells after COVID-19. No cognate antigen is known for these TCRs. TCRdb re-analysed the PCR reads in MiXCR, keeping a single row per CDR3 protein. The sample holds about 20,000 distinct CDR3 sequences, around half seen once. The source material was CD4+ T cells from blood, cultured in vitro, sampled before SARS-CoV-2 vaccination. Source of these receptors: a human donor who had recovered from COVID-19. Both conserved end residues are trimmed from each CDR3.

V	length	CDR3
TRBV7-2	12	ASSSNAGPYGYT
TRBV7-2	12	ASSLGRENYGYT
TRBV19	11	ASSIGIIYEQY
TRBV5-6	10	ASRWGNNEQF
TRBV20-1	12	SRYPGLATDTQY
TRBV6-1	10	ASRNGGGGQF
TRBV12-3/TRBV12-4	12	ASRSTGLYYEQY
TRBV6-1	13	ASGTGLSYNSPLH
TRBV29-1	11	SVWRGGTDTQY
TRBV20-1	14	SARGPRTGGFQPQH
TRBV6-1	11	ASSLRGYQEQF
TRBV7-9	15	ASSPQGLGGSPYEQY
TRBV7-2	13	ASSPVGGGDEKLF
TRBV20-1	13	SAPPGFSGANVLT
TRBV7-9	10	ASSGVRTEAF
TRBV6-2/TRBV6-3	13	ASSYASRRGYEQY
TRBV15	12	ATSAGEGYNEQF
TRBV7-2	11	ASRGRGVNTQY
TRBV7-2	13	ASSLVPGAPYEQY
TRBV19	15	ASSMRFPLYYGDEQY
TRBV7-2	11	ASSSTGFLGQY
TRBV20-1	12	SASGQDANYGYT
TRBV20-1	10	SARKMTGEAF
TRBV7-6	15	ASSPRGDHRANYGYT
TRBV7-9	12	ASSLAAQTGELF
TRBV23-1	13	ASSQCPGVGEEQY
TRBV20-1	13	SASRPTGGQETQY
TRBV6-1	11	ASRQGAGNTIY
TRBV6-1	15	ASSEVWGPPSTDTQY
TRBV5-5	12	ASSYRVGNQPQH
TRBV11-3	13	ASSLMAQSNYGYT
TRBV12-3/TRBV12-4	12	ASSLDASTDTQY
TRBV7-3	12	ASSLGTGPYEQY
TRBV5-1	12	ASSAAGGLYEQY
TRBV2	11	ASSEAKNSPLH
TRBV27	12	ASSFSTANSPLH
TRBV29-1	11	SVGLAGSDTQY
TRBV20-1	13	SASPAAANSYEQY
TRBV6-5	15	ASSYGILAGTTGELF
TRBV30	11	AWSVQENQPQH
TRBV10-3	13	AISRTGGDTDTQY
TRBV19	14	ASSWRGRDSNQPQH
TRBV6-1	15	ASSDIHISGGGNTIY
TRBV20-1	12	SASKLAGEIEQF
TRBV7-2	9	ASSLITEQY